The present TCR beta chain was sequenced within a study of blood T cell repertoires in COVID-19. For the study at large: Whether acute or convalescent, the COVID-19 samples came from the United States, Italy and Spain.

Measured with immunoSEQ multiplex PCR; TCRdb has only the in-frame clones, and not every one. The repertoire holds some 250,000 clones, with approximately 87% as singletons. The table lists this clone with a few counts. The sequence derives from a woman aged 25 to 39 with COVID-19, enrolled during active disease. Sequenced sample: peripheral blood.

The CDR3 DNA follows: TGCGCCAGCAGTGACGGGACAGCCTCCTACGAGCAGTACTTC. Its protein product is CASSDGTASYEQYF. The chain uses TRBV10-1 and TRBJ2-7; 7 bases agree with TRBD1. After removal of 3 bases from V and 0 bases from J, the junction contained 2 bases not matched to a gene. CDR3 length equals 14 residues. Germline CDR1 reads WNHNN; CDR2 reads SYGVQD (reference sequence).